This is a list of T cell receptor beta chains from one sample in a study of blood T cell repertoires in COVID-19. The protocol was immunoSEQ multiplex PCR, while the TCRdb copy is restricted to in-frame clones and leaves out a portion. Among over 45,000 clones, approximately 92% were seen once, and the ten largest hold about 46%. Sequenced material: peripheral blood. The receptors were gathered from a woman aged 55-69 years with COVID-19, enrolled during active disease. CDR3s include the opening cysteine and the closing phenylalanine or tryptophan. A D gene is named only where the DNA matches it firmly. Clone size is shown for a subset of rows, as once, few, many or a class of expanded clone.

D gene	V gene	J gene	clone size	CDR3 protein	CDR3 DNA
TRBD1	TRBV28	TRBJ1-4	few	CASSPLDREGEKLFF	TGTGCCAGCAGTCCCCTGGACAGGGAGGGTGAAAAACTGTTTTTT
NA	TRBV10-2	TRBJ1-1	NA	CASSEGGAEAFF	TGCGCCAGCAGTGAGGGGGGCGCTGAAGCTTTCTTT
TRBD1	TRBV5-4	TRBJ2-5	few	CASSLQGQALGETQYF	TGTGCCAGCAGCTTGCAGGGACAGGCCCTTGGAGAGACCCAGTACTTC
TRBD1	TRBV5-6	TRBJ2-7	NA	CASRAGQGFYEQYF	TGTGCCAGCAGGGCGGGACAGGGATTCTACGAGCAGTACTTC
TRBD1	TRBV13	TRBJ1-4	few	CASSLGRDRATPGVF	TGTGCCAGCAGCTTAGGAAGGGACAGGGCCACTCCTGGGGTTTTT
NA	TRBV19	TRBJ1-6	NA	CASSIDQRDNSPLHF	TGTGCCAGTAGTATAGATCAACGGGATAATTCACCCCTCCACTTT
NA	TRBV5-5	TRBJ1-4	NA	CASSLGGPEKLFF	TGTGCCAGCAGCCTAGGAGGCCCCGAAAAACTGTTTTTT
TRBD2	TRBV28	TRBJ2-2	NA	CASRTTSGRAPGELFF	TGTGCCAGCAGAACTACTAGCGGGAGGGCCCCCGGGGAGCTGTTTTTT
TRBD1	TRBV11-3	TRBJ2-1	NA	CASSLGRTGWDEQFF	TGTGCCAGCAGCCTCGGACGGACAGGGTGGGATGAGCAGTTCTTC
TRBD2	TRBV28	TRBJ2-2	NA	CASSLLGLAARGNTGELFF	TGTGCCAGCAGTTTACTGGGACTAGCGGCCCGAGGCAACACCGGGGAGCTGTTTTTT
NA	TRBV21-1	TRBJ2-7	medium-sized	CASSAIGVISYEQYF	TGTGCCAGCAGCGCCATAGGAGTGATCTCCTACGAGCAGTACTTC
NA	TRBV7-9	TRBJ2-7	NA	CASSVTTSYEQYF	TGTGCCAGCAGCGTCACTACTAGCTACGAGCAGTACTTC
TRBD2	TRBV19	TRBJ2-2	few	CASSIRLAGGPVTGELFF	TGTGCCAGTAGTATCCGACTAGCGGGAGGGCCGGTCACCGGGGAGCTGTTTTTT
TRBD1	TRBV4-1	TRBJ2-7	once	CASSPIAGTGPYEQYF	TGCGCCAGCAGCCCTATAGCCGGGACAGGGCCTTACGAGCAGTACTTC
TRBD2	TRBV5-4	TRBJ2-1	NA	CASTPTSGSGQFF	TGTGCCAGCACCCCGACTAGCGGGAGTGGGCAGTTCTTC
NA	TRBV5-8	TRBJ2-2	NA	CASSLYEGTGELFF	TGTGCCAGCAGCTTGTATGAGGGAACCGGGGAGCTGTTTTTT
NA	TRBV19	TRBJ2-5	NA	CASSILAKQTQYF	TGTGCCAGTAGTATCCTAGCCAAACAGACCCAGTACTTC
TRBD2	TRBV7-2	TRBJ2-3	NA	CASSFHPGLADTQYF	TGTGCCAGCAGCTTCCACCCGGGACTAGCAGATACGCAGTATTTT
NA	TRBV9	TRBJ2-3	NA	CASTPGVGRGTDTQYF	TGTGCCAGCACCCCAGGGGTGGGGAGGGGCACAGATACGCAGTATTTT
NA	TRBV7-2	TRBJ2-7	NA	CASSLMGANEQYF	TGTGCCAGCAGCTTAATGGGGGCCAACGAGCAGTACTTC
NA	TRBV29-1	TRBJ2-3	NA	CSVEDEREKGTDTQYF	TGCAGCGTTGAAGATGAGAGGGAGAAGGGAACAGATACGCAGTATTTT
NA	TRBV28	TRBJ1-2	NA	CASSLFPEQGPYGYTF	TGTGCCAGCAGTTTATTCCCCGAGCAGGGGCCTTATGGCTACACCTTC
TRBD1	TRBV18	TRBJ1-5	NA	CASSPGTANSNQPQHF	TGTGCCAGCTCACCCGGGACAGCAAATAGCAATCAGCCCCAGCATTTT
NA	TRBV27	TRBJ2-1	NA	CASSLAGNEQFF	TGTGCCAGCAGTCTCGCAGGAAATGAGCAGTTCTTC
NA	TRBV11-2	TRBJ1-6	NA	CASSPGQIRNSPLHF	TGTGCCAGCAGCCCTGGACAGATCCGAAATTCACCCCTCCACTTT
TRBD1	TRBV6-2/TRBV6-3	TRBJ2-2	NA	CASSFLTGILAGELFF	TGTGCCAGCAGCTTCCTGACAGGGATATTGGCCGGGGAGCTGTTTTTT
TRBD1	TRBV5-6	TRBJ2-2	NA	CASSSPGQGNTGELFF	TGTGCCAGCAGCTCGCCGGGACAGGGGAACACCGGGGAGCTGTTTTTT
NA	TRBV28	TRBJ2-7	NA	CASSDIADSLKPYEQYF	TGTGCCAGCAGTGACATTGCGGACAGCCTAAAACCCTACGAGCAGTACTTC